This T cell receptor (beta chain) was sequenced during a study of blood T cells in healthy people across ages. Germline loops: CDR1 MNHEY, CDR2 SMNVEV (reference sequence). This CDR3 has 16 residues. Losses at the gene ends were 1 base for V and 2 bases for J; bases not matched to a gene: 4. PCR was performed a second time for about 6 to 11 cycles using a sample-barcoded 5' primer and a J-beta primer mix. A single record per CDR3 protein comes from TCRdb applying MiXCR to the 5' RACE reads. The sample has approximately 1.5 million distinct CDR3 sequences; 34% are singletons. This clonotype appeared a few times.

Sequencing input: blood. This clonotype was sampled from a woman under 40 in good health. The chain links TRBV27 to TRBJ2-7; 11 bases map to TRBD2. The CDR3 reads CASSLYGTSGTYEQYF. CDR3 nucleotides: TGTGCCAGCAGTTTATACGGGACTAGCGGAACCTACGAGCAGTACTTC.